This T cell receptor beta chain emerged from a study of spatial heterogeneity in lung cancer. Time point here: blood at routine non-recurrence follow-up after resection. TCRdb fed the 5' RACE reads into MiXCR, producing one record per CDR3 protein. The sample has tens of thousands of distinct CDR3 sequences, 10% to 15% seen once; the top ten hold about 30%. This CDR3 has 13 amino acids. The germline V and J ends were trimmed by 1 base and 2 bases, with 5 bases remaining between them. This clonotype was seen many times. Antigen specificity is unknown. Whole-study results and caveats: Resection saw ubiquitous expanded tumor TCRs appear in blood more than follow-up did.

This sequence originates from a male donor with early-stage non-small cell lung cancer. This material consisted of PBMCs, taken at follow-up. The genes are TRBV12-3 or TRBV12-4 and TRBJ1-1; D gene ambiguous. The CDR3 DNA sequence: TGTGCCAGCAGTTTAGGACCAAACACTGAAGCTTTCTTT. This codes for CASSLGPNTEAFF.